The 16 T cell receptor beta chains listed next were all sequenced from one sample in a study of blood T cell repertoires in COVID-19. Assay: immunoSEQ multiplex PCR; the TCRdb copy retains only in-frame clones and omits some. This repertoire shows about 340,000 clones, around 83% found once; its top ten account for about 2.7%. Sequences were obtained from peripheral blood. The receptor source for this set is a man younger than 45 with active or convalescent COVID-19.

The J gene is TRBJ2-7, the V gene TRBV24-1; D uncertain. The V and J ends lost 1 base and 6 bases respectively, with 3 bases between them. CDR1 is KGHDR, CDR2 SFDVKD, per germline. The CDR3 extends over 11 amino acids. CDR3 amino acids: CATSDFLEQYF. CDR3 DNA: TGTGCCACCAGTGATTTCCTCGAGCAGTACTTC.

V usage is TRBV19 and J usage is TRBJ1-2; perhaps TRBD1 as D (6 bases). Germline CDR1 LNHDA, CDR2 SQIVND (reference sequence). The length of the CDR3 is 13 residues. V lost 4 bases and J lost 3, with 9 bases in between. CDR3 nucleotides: TGTGCCAGTAGTACCCGACAGGACTATGGCTACACCTTC. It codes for CASSTRQDYGYTF.

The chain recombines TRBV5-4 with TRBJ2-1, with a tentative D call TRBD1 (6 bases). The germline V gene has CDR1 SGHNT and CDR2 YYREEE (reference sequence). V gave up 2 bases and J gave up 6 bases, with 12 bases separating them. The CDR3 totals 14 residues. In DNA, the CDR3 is TGTGCCAGCAGCTTCCCCAGGGGACGCAATGAGCAGTTCTTC. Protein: CASSFPRGRNEQFF.

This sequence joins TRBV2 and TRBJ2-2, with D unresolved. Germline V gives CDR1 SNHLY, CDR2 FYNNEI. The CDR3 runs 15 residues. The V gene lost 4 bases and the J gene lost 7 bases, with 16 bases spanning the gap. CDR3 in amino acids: CASSVINSPGGELFF. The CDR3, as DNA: TGTGCCAGCAGTGTGATTAATTCCCCAGGCGGGGAGCTGTTTTTT.

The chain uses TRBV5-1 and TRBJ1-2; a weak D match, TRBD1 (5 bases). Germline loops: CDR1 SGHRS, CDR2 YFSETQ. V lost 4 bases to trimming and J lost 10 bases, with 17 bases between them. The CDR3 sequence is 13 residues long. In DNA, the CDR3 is TGCGCCAGCAGCGGCGGGACGGATGAGGACTACACCTTC. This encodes CASSGGTDEDYTF.

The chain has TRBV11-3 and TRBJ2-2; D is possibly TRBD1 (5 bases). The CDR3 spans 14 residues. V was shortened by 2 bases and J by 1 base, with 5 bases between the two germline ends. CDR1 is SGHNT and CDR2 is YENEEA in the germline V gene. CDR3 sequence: CASSLQGNTGELFF. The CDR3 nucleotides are TGTGCCAGCAGCTTACAGGGGAACACCGGGGAGCTGTTTTTT.

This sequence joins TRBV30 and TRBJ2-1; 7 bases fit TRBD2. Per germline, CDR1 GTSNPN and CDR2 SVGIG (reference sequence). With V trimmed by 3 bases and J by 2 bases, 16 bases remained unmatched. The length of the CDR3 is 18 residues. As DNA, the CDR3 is TGTGCCTGGAGCAAAAGGGGTTGGGCTAGCGGCACCTACAATGAGCAGTTCTTC. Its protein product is CAWSKRGWASGTYNEQFF. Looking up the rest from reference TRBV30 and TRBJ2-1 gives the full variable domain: SQTIHQWPATLVQPVGSPLSLECTVEGTSNPNLYWYRQAAGRGLQLLFYSVGIGQISSEVPQNLSASRPQDRQFILSSKKLLLSDSGFYLCAWSKRGWASGTYNEQFFGPGTRLTVL.

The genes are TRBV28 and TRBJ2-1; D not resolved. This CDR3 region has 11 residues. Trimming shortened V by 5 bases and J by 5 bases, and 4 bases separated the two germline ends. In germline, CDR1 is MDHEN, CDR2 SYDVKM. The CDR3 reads CASSVNNEQFF. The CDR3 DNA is TGTGCCAGCAGTGTTAACAATGAGCAGTTCTTC.

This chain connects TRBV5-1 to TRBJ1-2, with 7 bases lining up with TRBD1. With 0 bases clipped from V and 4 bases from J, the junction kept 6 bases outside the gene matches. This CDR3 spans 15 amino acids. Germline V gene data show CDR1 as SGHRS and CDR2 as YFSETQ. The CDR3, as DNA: TGCGCCAGCAGCTTGGAAGGGGGCTTAGGCTATGGCTACACCTTC. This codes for CASSLEGGLGYGYTF. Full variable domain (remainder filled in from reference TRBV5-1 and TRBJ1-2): KAGVTQTPRYLIKTRGQQVTLSCSPISGHRSVSWYQQTPGQGLQFLFEYFSETQRNKGNFPGRFSGRQFSNSRSEMNVSTLELGDSALYLCASSLEGGLGYGYTFGSGTRLTVV.

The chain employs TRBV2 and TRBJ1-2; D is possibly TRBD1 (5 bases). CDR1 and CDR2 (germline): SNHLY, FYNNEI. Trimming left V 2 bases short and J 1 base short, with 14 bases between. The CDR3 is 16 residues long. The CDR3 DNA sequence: TGTGCCAGCAGTGAACGGGGGGAGACTAATAACTATGGCTACACCTTC. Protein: CASSERGETNNYGYTF.

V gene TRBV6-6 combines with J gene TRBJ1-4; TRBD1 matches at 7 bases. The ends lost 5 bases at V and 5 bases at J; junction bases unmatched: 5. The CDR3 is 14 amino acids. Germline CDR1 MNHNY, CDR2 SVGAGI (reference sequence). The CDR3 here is CASSRTGPNEKLFF. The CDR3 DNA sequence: TGTGCCAGCAGTCGGACAGGACCAAATGAAAAACTGTTTTTT.

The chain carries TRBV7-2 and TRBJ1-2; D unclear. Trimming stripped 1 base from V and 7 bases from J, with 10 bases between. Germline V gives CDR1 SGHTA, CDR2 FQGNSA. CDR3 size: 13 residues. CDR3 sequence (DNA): TGTGCCAGCAGCTTAGGCCCAGCGTCTGGCTACACCTTC. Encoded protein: CASSLGPASGYTF.

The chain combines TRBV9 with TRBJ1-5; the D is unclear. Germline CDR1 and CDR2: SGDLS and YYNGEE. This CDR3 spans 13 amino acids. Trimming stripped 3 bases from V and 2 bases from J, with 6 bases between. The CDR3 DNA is TGTGCCAGCAGCGGCCAGGGCAATCAGCCCCAGCATTTT. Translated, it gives CASSGQGNQPQHF.

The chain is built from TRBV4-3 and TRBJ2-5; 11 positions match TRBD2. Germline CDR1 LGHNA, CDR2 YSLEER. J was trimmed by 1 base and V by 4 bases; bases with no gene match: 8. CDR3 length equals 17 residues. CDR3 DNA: TGCGCCAGCAGCCTAGGGGTAGGGACTAGCGGCCAAGAGACCCAGTACTTC. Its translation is CASSLGVGTSGQETQYF.

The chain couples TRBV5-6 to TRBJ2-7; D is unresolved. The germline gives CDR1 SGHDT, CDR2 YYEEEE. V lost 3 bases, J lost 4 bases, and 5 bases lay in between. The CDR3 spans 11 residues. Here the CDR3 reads CASSSYYEQYF. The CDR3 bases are TGTGCCAGCAGCTCCTATTACGAGCAGTACTTC.

The CDR3 region is CASSLVGLPGNTIYF. CDR3 DNA sequence: TGTGCCAGCAGCTTAGTTGGACTCCCTGGAAACACCATATATTTT. V usage is TRBV11-2 and J usage is TRBJ1-3; D unresolved. Trimming removed 1 base from V and 2 bases from J, with 9 bases in between. This CDR3 region has 15 residues. Germline CDR1 SGHAT, CDR2 FQNNGV.